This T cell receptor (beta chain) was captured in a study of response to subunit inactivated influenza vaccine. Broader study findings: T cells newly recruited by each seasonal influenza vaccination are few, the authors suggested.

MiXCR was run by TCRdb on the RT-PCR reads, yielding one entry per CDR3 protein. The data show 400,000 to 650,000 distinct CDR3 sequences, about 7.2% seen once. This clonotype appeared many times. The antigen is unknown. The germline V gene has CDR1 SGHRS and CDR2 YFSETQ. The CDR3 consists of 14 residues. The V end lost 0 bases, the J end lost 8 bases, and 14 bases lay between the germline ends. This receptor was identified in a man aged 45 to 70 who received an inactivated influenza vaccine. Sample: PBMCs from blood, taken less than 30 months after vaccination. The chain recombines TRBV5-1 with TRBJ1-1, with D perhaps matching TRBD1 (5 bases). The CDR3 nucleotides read TGCGCCAGCAGCTTGGGAAGGGAGGGGCGCGAAGCTTTCTTT. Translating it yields CASSLGREGREAFF.